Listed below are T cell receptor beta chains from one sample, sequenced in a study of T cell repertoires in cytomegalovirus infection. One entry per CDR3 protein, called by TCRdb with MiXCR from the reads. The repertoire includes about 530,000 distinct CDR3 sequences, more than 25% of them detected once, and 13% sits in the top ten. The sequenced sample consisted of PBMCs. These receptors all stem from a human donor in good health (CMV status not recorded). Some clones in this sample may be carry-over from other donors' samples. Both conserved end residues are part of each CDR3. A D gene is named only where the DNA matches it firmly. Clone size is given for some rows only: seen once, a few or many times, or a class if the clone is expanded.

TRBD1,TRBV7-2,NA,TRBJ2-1,CASSRRQGSNNEQFF,TGTGCCAGCAGCCGTCGACAGGGGAGTAACAATGAGCAGTTCTTC
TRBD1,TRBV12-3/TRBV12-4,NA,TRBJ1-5,CASSQGTGRNNQPQHF,TGTGCCAGCAGTCAGGGGACAGGGAGAAACAATCAGCCCCAGCATTTT
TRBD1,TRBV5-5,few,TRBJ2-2,CASSLGSWGQGNTGELFF,TGTGCCAGCAGCTTGGGTTCTTGGGGACAGGGAAACACCGGGGAGCTGTTTTTT
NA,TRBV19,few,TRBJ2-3,CASSTQVADTQYF,TGTGCCAGTAGTACTCAGGTCGCAGATACGCAGTATTTT
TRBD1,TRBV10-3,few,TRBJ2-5,CAIRDREETQYF,TGTGCCATCAGGGACAGGGAGGAGACCCAGTACTTC
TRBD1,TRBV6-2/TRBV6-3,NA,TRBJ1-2,CASNRDRSLYGYTF,TGTGCCAGCAACCGGGACAGATCCCTCTATGGCTACACCTTC
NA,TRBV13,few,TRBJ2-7,CASSSRATYEQYF,TGTGCCAGCAGCTCCAGGGCGACCTACGAGCAGTACTTC
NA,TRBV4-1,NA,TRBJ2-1,CASSPSSGTHYNEQFF,TGCGCCAGCAGCCCCTCTTCCGGGACTCACTACAATGAGCAGTTCTTC
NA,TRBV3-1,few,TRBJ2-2,CASSQDRRMAGELFF,TGTGCCAGCAGCCAAGATCGTAGGATGGCCGGGGAGCTGTTTTTT
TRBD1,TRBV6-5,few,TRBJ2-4,CASSYGTDSKNIQYF,TGTGCCAGCAGTTACGGGACAGATTCCAAAAACATTCAGTACTTC
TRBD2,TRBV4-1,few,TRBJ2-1,CASSQDVPSGRQDEQFF,TGCGCCAGCAGCCAAGATGTTCCTAGCGGGAGACAGGATGAGCAGTTCTTC
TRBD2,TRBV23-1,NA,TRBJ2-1,CASSQSREGRNEQFF,TGCGCCAGCAGTCAATCGCGGGAGGGCCGTAATGAGCAGTTCTTC
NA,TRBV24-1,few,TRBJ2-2,CATSALGAPNTGELFF,TGTGCCACCAGTGCCCTGGGGGCCCCGAACACCGGGGAGCTGTTTTTT
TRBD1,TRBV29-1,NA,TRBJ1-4,CSFSGTGYSEKLFF,TGCAGCTTCTCCGGGACAGGGTATTCGGAAAAACTGTTTTTT
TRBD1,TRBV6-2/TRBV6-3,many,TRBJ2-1,CASSLHSVGQGMFF,TGTGCCAGCAGCTTACATTCTGTGGGACAGGGTATGTTCTTC
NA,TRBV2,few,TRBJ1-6,CASSERPANSPLHF,TGTGCCAGCAGTGAAAGGCCAGCTAATTCACCCCTCCACTTT
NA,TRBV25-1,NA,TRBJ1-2,CASSEQGTNYGYTF,TGTGCCAGCAGTGAGCAGGGCACTAACTATGGCTACACCTTC
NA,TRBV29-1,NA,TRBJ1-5,CSVGEGQPQHF,TGCAGCGTTGGGGAGGGTCAGCCCCAGCATTTT
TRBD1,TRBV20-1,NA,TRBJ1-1,CSASDPRGPMNTEAFF,TGCAGTGCTAGTGATCCCAGGGGGCCGATGAACACTGAAGCTTTCTTT
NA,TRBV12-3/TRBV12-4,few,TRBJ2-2,CASIGGELFF,TGTGCCAGCATCGGCGGGGAGCTGTTTTTT
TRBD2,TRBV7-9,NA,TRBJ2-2,CASSFTGASGAGELFF,TGTGCCAGCAGCTTTACCGGGGCTAGCGGGGCCGGGGAGCTGTTTTTT
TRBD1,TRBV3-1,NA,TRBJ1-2,CASSQDLRGRGFSF,TGTGCCAGCAGCCAAGACCTCCGGGGCAGGGGGTTTTCCTTC
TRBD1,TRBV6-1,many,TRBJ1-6,CASSLTGTANSPLHF,TGTGCCAGCAGTCTGACAGGGACAGCTAATTCACCCCTCCACTTT
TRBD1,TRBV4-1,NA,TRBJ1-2,CASSQDSNSGGFYGYTF,TGCGCCAGCAGCCAAGATAGCAATTCAGGGGGCTTCTATGGCTACACCTTC
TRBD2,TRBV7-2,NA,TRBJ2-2,CASSPSGIGAGELFF,TGTGCCAGCAGCCCGAGCGGGATCGGGGCCGGGGAGCTGTTTTTT
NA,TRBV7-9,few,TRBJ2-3,CASSPFSIRTDTQYF,TGTGCCAGCAGCCCCTTCTCTATACGCACAGATACGCAGTATTTT